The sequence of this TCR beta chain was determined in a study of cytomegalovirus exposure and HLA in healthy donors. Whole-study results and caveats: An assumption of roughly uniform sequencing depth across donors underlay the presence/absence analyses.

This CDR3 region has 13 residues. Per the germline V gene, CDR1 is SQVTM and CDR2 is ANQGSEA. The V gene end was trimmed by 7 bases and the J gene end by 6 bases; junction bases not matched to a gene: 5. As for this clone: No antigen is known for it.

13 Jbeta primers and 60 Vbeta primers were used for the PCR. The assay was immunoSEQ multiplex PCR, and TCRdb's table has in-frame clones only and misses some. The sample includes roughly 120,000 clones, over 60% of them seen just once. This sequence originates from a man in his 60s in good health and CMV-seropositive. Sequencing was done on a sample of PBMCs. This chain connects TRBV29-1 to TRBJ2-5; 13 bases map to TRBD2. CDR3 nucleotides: TGCAGCGGTACTAGCGGGGGGGCGAAGACCCAGTACTTC. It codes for CSGTSGGAKTQYF.